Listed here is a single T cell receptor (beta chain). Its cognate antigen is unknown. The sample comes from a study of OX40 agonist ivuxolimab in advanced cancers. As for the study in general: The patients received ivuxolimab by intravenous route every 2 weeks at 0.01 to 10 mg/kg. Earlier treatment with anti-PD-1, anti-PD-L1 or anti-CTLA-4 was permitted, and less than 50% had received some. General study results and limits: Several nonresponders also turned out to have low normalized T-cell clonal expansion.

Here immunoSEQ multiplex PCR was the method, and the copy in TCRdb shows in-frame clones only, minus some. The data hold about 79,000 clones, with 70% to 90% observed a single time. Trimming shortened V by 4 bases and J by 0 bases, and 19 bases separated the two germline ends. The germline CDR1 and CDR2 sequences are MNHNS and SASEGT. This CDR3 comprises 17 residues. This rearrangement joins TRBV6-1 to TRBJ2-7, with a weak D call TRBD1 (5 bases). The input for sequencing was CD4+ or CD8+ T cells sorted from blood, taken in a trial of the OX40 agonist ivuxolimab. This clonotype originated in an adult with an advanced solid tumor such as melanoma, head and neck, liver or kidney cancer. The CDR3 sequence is CASSATLDSRSSYEQYF. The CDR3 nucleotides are TGTGCCAGCAGTGCAACCTTAGACAGCCGAAGCTCCTACGAGCAGTACTTC.